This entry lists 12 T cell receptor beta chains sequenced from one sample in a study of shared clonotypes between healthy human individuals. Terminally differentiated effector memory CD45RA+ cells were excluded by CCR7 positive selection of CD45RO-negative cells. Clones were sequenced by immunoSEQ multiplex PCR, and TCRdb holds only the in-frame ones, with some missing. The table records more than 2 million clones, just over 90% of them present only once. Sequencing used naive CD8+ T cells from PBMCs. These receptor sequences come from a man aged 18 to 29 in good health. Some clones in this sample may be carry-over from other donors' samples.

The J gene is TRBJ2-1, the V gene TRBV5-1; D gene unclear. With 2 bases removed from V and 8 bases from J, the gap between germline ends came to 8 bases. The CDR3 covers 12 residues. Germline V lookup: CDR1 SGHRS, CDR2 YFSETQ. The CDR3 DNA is TGCGCCAGCAGCTTTACTGCGCATGAGCAGTTCTTC. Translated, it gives CASSFTAHEQFF.

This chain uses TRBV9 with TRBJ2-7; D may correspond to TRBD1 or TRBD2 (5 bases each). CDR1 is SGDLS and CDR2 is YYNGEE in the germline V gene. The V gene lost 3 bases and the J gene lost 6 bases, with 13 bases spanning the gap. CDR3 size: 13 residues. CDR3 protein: CASSAGPGTEQYF. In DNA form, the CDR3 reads TGTGCCAGCAGCGCCGGGCCCGGGACCGAGCAGTACTTC.

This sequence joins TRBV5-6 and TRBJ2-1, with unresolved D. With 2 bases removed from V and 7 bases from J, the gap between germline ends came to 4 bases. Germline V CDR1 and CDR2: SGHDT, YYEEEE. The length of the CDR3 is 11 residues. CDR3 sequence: CASSFRNEQFF. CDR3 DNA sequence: TGTGCCAGCAGCTTTCGGAATGAGCAGTTCTTC. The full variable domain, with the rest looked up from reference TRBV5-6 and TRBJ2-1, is DAGVTQSPTHLIKTRGQQVTLRCSPKSGHDTVSWYQQALGQGPQFIFQYYEEEERQRGNFPDRFSGHQFPNYSSELNVNALLLGDSALYLCASSFRNEQFFGPGTRLTVL.

Written as DNA, the CDR3 is TGTGCCATCAGGACCGGGACTAGCGGGAGGCACCTCACTACCGAGCAGTACTTC. Protein: CAIRTGTSGRHLTTEQYF. This chain links TRBV10-3 with TRBJ2-7; the match to TRBD2 covers 15 bases. The V gene's germline CDR1 is ENHRY and CDR2 SYGVKD. The CDR3 runs to 18 residues. J gave up 6 bases and V 6 bases, and 15 bases lay outside the gene matches.

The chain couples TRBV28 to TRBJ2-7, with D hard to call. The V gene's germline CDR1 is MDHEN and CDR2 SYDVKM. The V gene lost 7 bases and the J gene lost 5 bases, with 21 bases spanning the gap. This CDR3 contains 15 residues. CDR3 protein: CASNRIRVSSHEQYF. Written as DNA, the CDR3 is TGTGCCAGCAACAGAATTAGGGTTTCTTCCCACGAGCAGTACTTC.

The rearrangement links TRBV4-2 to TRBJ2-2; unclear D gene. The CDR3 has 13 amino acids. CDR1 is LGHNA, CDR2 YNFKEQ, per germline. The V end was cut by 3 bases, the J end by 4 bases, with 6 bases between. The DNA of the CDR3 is TGTGCCAGCAGCCACCCCTCCACCGGGGAGCTGTTTTTT. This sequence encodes CASSHPSTGELFF.

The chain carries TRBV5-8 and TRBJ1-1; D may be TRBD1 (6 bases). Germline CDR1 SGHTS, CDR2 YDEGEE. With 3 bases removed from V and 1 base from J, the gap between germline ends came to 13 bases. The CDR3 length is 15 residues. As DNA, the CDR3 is TGTGCCAGCAGCTCACCAGGGGTGTGGAACACTGAAGCTTTCTTT. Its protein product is CASSSPGVWNTEAFF.

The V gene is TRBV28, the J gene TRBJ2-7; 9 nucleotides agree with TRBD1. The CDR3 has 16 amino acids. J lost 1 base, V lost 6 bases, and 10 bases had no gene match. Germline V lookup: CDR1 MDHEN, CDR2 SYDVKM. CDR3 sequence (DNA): TGTGCCAGCAGCCCACTCTCAGGACAGGGGTCCTACGAGCAGTACTTC. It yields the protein CASSPLSGQGSYEQYF.

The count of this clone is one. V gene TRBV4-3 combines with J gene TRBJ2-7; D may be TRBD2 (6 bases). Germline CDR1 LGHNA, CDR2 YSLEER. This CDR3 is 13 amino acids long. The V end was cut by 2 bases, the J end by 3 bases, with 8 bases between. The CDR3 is CASSQQGGYEQYF. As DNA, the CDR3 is TGCGCCAGCAGCCAACAGGGAGGCTACGAGCAGTACTTC.

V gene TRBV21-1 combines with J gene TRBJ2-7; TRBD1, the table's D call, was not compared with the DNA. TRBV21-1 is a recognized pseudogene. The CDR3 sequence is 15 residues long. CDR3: CASSKQWSGSYEQYF. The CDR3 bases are TGTGCCAGCAGCAAACAATGGTCAGGCTCCTACGAGCAGTACTTC.

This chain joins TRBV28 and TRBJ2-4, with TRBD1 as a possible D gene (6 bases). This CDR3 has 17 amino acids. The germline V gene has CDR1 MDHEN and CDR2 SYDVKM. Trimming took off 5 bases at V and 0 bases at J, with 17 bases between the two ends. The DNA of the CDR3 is TGTGCCAGCAGTCCACGAAAGACAGGCCTAGCCAAAAACATTCAGTACTTC. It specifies CASSPRKTGLAKNIQYF.

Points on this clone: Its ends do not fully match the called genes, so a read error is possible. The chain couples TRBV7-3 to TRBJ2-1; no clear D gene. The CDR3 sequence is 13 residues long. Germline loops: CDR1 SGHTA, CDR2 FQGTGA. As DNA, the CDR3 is TGTGCCAGCAGCATAACGGAAAACAATGAGCAGTTCTTC. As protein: CASSITENNEQFF.